This is a list of T cell receptor beta chains from one sample in a study of blood T cell repertoires in COVID-19. Measured with immunoSEQ multiplex PCR; TCRdb has only the in-frame clones, and not every one. Of about 460,000 clones in the sample, about 88% were seen once. Source material: PBMCs or T cells enriched from blood (not recorded which). The receptors originated from a woman aged 55 to 70 who had recovered from COVID-19. The CDR3 runs from the conserved cysteine through the conserved F or W. The D gene is left open where the match is weak. Some rows mark clone size as missing; the rest say once, few, many or name a class of expanded clone.

abundance: .; d_gene: .; j_gene: TRBJ2-3; v_gene: TRBV5-1; CDR3aa: CASSTGQDTQYF; CDR3nt: TGCGCCAGCAGCACGGGACAAGATACGCAGTATTTT
abundance: .; d_gene: .; j_gene: TRBJ2-7; v_gene: TRBV2; CDR3aa: CATQPRGQPLSYEQYF; CDR3nt: TGTGCCACTCAACCGCGGGGACAGCCGCTCTCCTACGAGCAGTACTTC
abundance: .; d_gene: .; j_gene: TRBJ1-1; v_gene: TRBV27; CDR3aa: CASSLGGREAFF; CDR3nt: TGTGCCAGCAGTTTAGGCGGGAGGGAAGCTTTCTTT
abundance: .; d_gene: .; j_gene: TRBJ1-1; v_gene: TRBV25-1; CDR3aa: CASSESGGVINTEAFF; CDR3nt: TGTGCCAGCAGTGAATCGGGGGGGGTGATTAACACTGAAGCTTTCTTT
abundance: .; d_gene: .; j_gene: TRBJ2-2; v_gene: TRBV2; CDR3aa: CASNGVRGGELFF; CDR3nt: TGTGCCAGCAATGGGGTTCGGGGCGGGGAGCTGTTTTTT
abundance: .; d_gene: .; j_gene: TRBJ1-2; v_gene: TRBV6-5; CDR3aa: CASSYDAGVTNYGYTF; CDR3nt: TGTGCCAGCAGTTACGACGCAGGGGTAACAAACTATGGCTACACCTTC
abundance: .; d_gene: TRBD1; j_gene: TRBJ1-2; v_gene: TRBV5-4; CDR3aa: CASSYGQGAPYGYTF; CDR3nt: TGTGCCAGCAGCTATGGACAGGGGGCCCCATATGGCTACACCTTC
abundance: .; d_gene: .; j_gene: TRBJ2-7; v_gene: TRBV3-1/TRBV3-2; CDR3aa: CASSRDWGGPHEQYF; CDR3nt: TGTGCCAGCAGCCGTGATTGGGGGGGGCCCCACGAGCAGTACTTC
abundance: .; d_gene: TRBD1; j_gene: TRBJ2-3; v_gene: TRBV2; CDR3aa: CASSRRDRGPADTQYF; CDR3nt: TGTGCCAGCAGCCGCCGGGACAGGGGCCCGGCAGATACGCAGTATTTT
abundance: .; d_gene: .; j_gene: TRBJ2-3; v_gene: TRBV4-1; CDR3aa: CASSRPTGHTDTQYF; CDR3nt: TGCGCCAGCAGCCGCCCGACAGGCCACACAGATACGCAGTATTTT
abundance: few; d_gene: .; j_gene: TRBJ1-5; v_gene: TRBV5-1; CDR3aa: CASSLTGTSNQPQHF; CDR3nt: TGCGCCAGCAGCTTGACAGGGACCAGCAATCAGCCCCAGCATTTT
abundance: .; d_gene: TRBD1; j_gene: TRBJ2-1; v_gene: TRBV19; CDR3aa: CASRWDSYNEQFF; CDR3nt: TGTGCCAGTAGATGGGACAGCTACAATGAGCAGTTCTTC
abundance: .; d_gene: .; j_gene: TRBJ1-4; v_gene: TRBV30; CDR3aa: CAWAARGIEKLFF; CDR3nt: TGTGCCTGGGCGGCGCGGGGGATTGAAAAACTGTTTTTT
abundance: .; d_gene: TRBD1; j_gene: TRBJ1-2; v_gene: TRBV10-3; CDR3aa: CAIRTGGQGYTF; CDR3nt: TGTGCCATCAGGACAGGGGGCCAGGGCTACACCTTC
abundance: .; d_gene: .; j_gene: TRBJ1-5; v_gene: TRBV19; CDR3aa: CASSTVWSGYNQPQHF; CDR3nt: TGTGCCAGTAGTACGGTATGGTCAGGCTACAATCAGCCCCAGCATTTT
abundance: .; d_gene: TRBD1; j_gene: TRBJ1-6; v_gene: TRBV4-1; CDR3aa: CASSQENRGGNSPLHF; CDR3nt: TGCGCCAGCAGCCAAGAAAACAGGGGTGGTAATTCACCCCTCCACTTT
abundance: .; d_gene: TRBD2; j_gene: TRBJ2-7; v_gene: TRBV30; CDR3aa: CAWSQAGGYYEQYF; CDR3nt: TGTGCCTGGAGTCAAGCGGGGGGTTACTACGAGCAGTACTTC
abundance: once; d_gene: TRBD2; j_gene: TRBJ2-3; v_gene: TRBV11-3; CDR3aa: CASSPGLAGGLGTDTQYF; CDR3nt: TGTGCCAGCAGCCCAGGACTAGCGGGGGGGCTTGGCACAGATACGCAGTATTTT
abundance: .; d_gene: TRBD1; j_gene: TRBJ2-1; v_gene: TRBV11-3; CDR3aa: CASSPRDRGRLYEQFF; CDR3nt: TGTGCCAGCAGCCCGAGGGACAGGGGGCGGCTATACGAGCAGTTCTTC
abundance: .; d_gene: TRBD1; j_gene: TRBJ1-6; v_gene: TRBV30; CDR3aa: CAWSVRAGGSYNSPLHF; CDR3nt: TGTGCCTGGAGTGTACGGGCAGGGGGGTCTTATAATTCACCCCTCCACTTT
abundance: .; d_gene: TRBD1; j_gene: TRBJ2-2; v_gene: TRBV24-1; CDR3aa: CATSQRTGNGELFF; CDR3nt: TGTGCCACCAGTCAAAGGACAGGGAACGGGGAGCTGTTTTTT
abundance: .; d_gene: .; j_gene: TRBJ1-1; v_gene: TRBV3-1/TRBV3-2; CDR3aa: CASRGKGVVNTEAFF; CDR3nt: TGTGCCAGCAGGGGTAAAGGGGTCGTGAACACTGAAGCTTTCTTT
abundance: medium-sized; d_gene: TRBD1; j_gene: TRBJ2-2; v_gene: TRBV7-2; CDR3aa: CASSMTGGLGYTGELFF; CDR3nt: TGTGCCAGCAGCATGACAGGGGGCCTGGGGTATACCGGGGAGCTGTTTTTT
abundance: .; d_gene: .; j_gene: TRBJ1-1; v_gene: TRBV2; CDR3aa: CASKREPNTEAFF; CDR3nt: TGTGCCAGCAAGCGGGAGCCCAACACTGAAGCTTTCTTT